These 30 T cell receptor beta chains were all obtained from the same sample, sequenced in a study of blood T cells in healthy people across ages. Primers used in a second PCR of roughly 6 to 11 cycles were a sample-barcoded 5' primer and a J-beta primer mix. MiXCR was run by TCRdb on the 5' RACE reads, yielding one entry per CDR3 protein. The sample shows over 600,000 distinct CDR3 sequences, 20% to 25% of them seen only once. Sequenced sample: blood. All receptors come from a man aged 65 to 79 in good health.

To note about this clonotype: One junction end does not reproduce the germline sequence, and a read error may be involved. The DNA for the CDR3 is TGTGCCAGCAGCTCGCCGGGACAGGGCATCGCAGATACGCGGTATTTT. Translation: CASSSPGQGIADTRYF. The V gene is TRBV7-2, the J gene TRBJ2-3; 9 positions agree with TRBD1. The CDR3 totals 16 residues. Germline CDR1 SGHTA, CDR2 FQGNSA.

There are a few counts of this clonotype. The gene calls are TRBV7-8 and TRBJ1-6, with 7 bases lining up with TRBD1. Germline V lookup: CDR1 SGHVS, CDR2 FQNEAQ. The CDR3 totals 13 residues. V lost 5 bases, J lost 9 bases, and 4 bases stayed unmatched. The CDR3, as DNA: TGTGCCAGCAGCCCGACAGGGTTTTCACCCCTCCACTTT. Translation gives CASSPTGFSPLHF.

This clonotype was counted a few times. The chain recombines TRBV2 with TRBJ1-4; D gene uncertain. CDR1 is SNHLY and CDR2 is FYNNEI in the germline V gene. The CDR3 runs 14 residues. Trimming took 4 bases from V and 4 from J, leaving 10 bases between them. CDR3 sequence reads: CASSVGSHNEKLFF. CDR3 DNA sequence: TGTGCCAGCAGTGTCGGCAGCCATAATGAAAAACTGTTTTTT.

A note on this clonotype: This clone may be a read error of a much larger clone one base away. This CDR3 reads CASTDSGDYGYTF. The CDR3 DNA is TGTGCCAGCACGGACAGTGGTGACTATGGCTACACCTTC. This chain links TRBV3-1 with TRBJ1-2; D might be TRBD1 (6 bases). There are 13 residues in the CDR3. Germline V gene data show CDR1 as LGHDT and CDR2 as YNNKEL (reference sequence). Trimming removed 7 bases from V and 3 bases from J, with 12 bases in between.

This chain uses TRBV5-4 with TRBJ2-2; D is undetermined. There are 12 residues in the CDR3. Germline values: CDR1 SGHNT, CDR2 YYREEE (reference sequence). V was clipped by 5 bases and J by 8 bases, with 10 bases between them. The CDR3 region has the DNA TGTGCCAGCAGAACATTCGCGGGGGAGCTGTTTTTT. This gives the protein CASRTFAGELFF.

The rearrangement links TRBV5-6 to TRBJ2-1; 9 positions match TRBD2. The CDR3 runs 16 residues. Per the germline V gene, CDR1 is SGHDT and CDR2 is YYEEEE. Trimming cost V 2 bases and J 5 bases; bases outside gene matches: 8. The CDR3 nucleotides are TGTGCCAGCAGCTTATCTGGACTAGCGAGCAACAATGAGCAGTTCTTC. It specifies CASSLSGLASNNEQFF.

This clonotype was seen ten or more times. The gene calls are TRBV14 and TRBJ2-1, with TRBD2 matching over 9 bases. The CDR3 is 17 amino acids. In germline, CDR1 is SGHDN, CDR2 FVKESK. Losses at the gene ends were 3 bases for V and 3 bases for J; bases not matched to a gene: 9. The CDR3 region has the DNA TGTGCCAGCAGCCAGGTCTTTGGAGCGGGAGGCTACAATGAGCAGTTCTTC. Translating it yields CASSQVFGAGGYNEQFF. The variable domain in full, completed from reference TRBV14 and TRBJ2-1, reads EAGVTQFPSHSVIEKGQTVTLRCDPISGHDNLYWYRRVMGKEIKFLLHFVKESKQDESGMPNNRFLAERTGGTYSTLKVQPAELEDSGVYFCASSQVFGAGGYNEQFFGPGTRLTVL.

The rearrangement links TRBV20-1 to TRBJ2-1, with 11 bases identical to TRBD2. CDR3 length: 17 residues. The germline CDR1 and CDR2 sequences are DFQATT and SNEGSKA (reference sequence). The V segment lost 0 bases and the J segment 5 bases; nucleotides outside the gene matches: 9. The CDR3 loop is CSARETPGTSGNNEQFF. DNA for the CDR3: TGCAGTGCTAGAGAGACTCCCGGGACTAGCGGAAACAATGAGCAGTTCTTC.

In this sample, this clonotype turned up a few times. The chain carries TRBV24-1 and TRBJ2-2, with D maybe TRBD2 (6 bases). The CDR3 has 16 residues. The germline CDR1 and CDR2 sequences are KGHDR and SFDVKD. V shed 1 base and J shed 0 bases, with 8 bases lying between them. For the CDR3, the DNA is TGTGCCACCAGTGATTTCCGGGACTCGAACACCGGGGAGCTGTTTTTT. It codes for CATSDFRDSNTGELFF.

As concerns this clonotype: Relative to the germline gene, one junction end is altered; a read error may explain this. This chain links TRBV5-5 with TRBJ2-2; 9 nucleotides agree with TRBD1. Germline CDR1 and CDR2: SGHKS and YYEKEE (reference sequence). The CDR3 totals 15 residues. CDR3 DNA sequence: TGTGCCGGCAGCTCCGGGACAGGGCGAACCGGGGAGCTGTTTTTT. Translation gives CAGSSGTGRTGELFF. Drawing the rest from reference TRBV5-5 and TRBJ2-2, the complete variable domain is DAGVTQSPTHLIKTRGQQVTLRCSPISGHKSVSWYQQVLGQGPQFIFQYYEKEERGRGNFPDRFSARQFPNYSSELNVNALLLGDSALYLCAGSSGTGRTGELFFGEGSRLTVL.

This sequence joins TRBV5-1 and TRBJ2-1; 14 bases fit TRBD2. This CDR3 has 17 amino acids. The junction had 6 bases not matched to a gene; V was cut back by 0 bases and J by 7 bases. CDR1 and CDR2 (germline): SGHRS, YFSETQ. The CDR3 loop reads CASSLVGGTSGSNEQFF. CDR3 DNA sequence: TGCGCCAGCAGCTTGGTGGGGGGGACTAGCGGGAGTAATGAGCAGTTCTTC.

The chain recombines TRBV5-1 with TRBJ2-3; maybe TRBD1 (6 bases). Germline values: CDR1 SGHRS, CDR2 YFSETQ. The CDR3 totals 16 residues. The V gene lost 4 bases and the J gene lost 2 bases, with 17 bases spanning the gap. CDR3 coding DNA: TGCGCCAGCAGCCCAGGGGACAACCCTCCCACAGATACGCAGTATTTT. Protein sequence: CASSPGDNPPTDTQYF.

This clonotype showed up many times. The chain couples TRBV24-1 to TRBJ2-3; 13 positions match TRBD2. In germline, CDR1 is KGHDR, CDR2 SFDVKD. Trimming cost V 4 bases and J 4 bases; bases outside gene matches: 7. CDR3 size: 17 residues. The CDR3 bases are TGTGCCACCAGTGACCCAGGACTAGCGGGAGAATCAGATACGCAGTATTTT. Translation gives CATSDPGLAGESDTQYF.

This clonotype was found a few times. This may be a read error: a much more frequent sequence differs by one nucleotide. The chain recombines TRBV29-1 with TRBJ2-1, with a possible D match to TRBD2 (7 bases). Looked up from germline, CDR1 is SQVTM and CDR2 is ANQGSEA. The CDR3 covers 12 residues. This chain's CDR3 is CSIEELREGEFF. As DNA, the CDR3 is TGCAGCATTGAGGAACTGAGGGAGGGGGAGTTCTTC.

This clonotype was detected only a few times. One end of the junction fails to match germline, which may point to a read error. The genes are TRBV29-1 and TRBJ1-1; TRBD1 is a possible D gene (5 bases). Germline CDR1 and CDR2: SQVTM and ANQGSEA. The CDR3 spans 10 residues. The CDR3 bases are TGCAGCGCAGGGTTGTCTGAAGCGTTCTTT. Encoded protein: CSAGLSEAFF. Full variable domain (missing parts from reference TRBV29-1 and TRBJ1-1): SAVISQKPSRDICQRGTSLTIQCQVDSQVTMMFWYRQQPGQSLTLIATANQGSEATYESGFVIDKFPISRPNLTFSTLTVSNMSPEDSSIYLCSAGLSEAFFGQGTRLTVV.

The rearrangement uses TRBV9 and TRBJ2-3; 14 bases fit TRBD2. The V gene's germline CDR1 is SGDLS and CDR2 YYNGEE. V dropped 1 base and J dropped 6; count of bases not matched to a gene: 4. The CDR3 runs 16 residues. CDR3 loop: CASSVSGTSGSDTQYF. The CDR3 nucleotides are TGTGCCAGCAGCGTATCGGGGACTAGCGGGAGTGATACGCAGTATTTT.

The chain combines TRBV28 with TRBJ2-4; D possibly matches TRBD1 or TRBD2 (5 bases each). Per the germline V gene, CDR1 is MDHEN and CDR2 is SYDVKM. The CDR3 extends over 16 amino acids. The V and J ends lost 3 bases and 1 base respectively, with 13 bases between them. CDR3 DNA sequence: TGTGCCAGCAGTTTTCGGGGCGGGCAGGCCAAAAACATTCAGTACTTC. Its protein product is CASSFRGGQAKNIQYF.

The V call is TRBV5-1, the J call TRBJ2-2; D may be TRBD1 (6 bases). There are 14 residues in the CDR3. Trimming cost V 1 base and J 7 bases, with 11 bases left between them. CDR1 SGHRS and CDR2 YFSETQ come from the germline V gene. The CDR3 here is CASSLIQGVGELFF. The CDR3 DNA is TGCGCCAGCAGCTTGATACAGGGAGTCGGGGAGCTGTTTTTT. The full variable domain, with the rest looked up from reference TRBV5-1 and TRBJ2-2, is KAGVTQTPRYLIKTRGQQVTLSCSPISGHRSVSWYQQTPGQGLQFLFEYFSETQRNKGNFPGRFSGRQFSNSRSEMNVSTLELGDSALYLCASSLIQGVGELFFGEGSRLTVL.

The CDR3 sequence: CSARGGGRNQPQHF. Here the CDR3 DNA reads TGCAGTGCTAGGGGCGGGGGCCGGAATCAGCCCCAGCATTTT. The V gene is TRBV20-1, the J gene TRBJ1-5; a weak D match, TRBD1 (6 bases). CDR1 and CDR2 (germline): DFQATT, SNEGSKA (reference sequence). The CDR3 consists of 14 residues. V lost 3 bases and J lost 4, with 13 bases in between.

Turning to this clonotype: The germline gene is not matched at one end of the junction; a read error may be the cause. The CDR3 region is CASGQVSGEQFF. As DNA, the CDR3 is TGTGCCAGCGGCCAAGTGTCCGGTGAGCAGTTCTTC. The chain is built from TRBV3-1 and TRBJ2-5, with unresolved D. The J call may be incorrect, as the DNA end agrees better with TRBJ2-1. The CDR3 covers 12 residues. Germline assignment: CDR1 LGHDT and CDR2 YNNKEL (reference sequence).

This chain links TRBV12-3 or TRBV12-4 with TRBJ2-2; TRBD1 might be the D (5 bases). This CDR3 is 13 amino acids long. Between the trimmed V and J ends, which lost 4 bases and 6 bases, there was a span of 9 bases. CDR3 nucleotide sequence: TGTGCCAGCAGTTACGGCAGGGCCGGGGAGCTGTTTTTT. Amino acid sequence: CASSYGRAGELFF.

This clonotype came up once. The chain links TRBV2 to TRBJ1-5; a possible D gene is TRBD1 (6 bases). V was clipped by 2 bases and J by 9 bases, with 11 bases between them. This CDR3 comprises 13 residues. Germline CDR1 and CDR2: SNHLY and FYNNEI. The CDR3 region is CASSERETGPQHF. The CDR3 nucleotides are TGTGCCAGCAGTGAAAGGGAGACAGGGCCCCAGCATTTT.

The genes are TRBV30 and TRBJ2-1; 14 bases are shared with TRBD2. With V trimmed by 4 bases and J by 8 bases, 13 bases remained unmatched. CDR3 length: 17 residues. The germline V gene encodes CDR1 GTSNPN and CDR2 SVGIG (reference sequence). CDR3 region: CAWKLPGTSGRRDEQFF. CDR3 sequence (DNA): TGTGCCTGGAAACTTCCCGGGACTAGCGGGAGAAGGGATGAGCAGTTCTTC.

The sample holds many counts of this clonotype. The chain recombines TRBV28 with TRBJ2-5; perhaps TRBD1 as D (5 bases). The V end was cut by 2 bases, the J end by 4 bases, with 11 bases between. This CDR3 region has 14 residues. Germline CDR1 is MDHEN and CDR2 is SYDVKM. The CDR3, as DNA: TGTGCCAGCAGTTTAGTAGGGGCCGGAGAGACCCAGTACTTC. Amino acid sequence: CASSLVGAGETQYF.

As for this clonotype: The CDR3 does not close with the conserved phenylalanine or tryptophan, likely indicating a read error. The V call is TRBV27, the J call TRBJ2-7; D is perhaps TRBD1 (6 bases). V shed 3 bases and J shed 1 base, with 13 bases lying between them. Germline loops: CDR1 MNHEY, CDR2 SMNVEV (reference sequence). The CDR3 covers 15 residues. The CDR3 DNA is TGTGCCAGCAGTTTGGCACCGGGACAATCCTACGAGCAGTACCTC. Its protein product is CASSLAPGQSYEQYL.

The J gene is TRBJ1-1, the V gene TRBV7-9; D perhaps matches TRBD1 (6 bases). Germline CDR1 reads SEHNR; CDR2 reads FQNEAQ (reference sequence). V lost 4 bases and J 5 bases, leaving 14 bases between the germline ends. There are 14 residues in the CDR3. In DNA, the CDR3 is TGTGCCAGCAGCTACGGAAACCAGGGGACTGAAGCTTTCTTT. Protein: CASSYGNQGTEAFF. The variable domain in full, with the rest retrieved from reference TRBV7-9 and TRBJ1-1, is DTGVSQNPRHKITKRGQNVTFRCDPISEHNRLYWYRQTLGQGPEFLTYFQNEAQLEKSRLLSDRFSAERPKGSFSTLEIQRTEQGDSAMYLCASSYGNQGTEAFFGQGTRLTVV.

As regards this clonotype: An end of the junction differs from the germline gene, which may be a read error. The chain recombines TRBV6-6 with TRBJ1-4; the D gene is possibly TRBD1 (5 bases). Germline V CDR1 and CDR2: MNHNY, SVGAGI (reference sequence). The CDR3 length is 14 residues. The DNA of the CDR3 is TGTGCCAACAGTTACTCCGACAGTCCTGAAAAACTGTTTTTT. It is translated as CANSYSDSPEKLFF.

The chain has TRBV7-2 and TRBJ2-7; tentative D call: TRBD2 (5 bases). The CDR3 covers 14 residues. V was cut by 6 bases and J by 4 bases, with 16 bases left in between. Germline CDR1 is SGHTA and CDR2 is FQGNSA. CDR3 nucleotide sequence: TGTGCCAGCAGTTTCTCTCCGGCGGGTTACGAGCAGTACTTC. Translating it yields CASSFSPAGYEQYF.

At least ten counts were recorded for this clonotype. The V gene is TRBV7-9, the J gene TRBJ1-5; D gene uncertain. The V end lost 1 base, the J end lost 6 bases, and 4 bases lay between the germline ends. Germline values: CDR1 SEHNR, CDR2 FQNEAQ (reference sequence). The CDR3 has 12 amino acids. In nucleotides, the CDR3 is TGTGCCAGCAGCTTAGATGGTCAGCCCCAGCATTTT. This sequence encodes CASSLDGQPQHF.

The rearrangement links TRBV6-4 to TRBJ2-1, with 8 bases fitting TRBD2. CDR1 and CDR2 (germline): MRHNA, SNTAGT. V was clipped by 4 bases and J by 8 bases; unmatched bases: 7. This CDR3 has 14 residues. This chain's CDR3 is CASSGTGGFDEQFF. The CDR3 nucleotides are TGTGCCAGCAGTGGAACGGGAGGGTTCGATGAGCAGTTCTTC.